These 14 T cell receptor beta chains were sequenced from one sample in a study of shared clonotypes between healthy human individuals. Profiling relied on immunoSEQ multiplex PCR, and the TCRdb table lists in-frame clones only, not all of them. The sample lists some 2,000,000 clones; around 95% were seen once. Sequencing was performed on naive CD4+ T cells sorted from blood. The sample's subset: CD45RA+ positively selected. These receptors were obtained from a man aged 18 to 29 in good health.

The chain couples TRBV6-5 to TRBJ2-3, with 7 bases matching TRBD2. This CDR3 spans 14 amino acids. Germline values: CDR1 MNHEY, CDR2 SVGAGI. J lost 2 bases, V lost 10 bases, and 9 bases had no gene match. The CDR3 sequence: CATSGGVDTDTQYF. The CDR3 region has the DNA TGTGCCACCTCGGGGGGTGTGGACACAGATACGCAGTATTTT.

J is TRBJ1-2 and V is TRBV10-3; D ambiguous. The CDR3 sequence is 13 residues long. V was clipped by 3 bases and J by 6 bases, with 11 bases between them. Germline CDR1 and CDR2: ENHRY and SYGVKD. CDR3 loop: CAISDHRSDGYTF. The CDR3 DNA is TGTGCCATCAGTGACCACCGCTCGGATGGCTACACCTTC.

The chain uses TRBV6-5 and TRBJ1-1; 7 bases line up with TRBD1. This CDR3 spans 15 amino acids. Per the germline V gene, CDR1 is MNHEY and CDR2 is SVGAGI. V was pared by 6 bases and J by 3 bases, with 10 bases of the junction left unmatched. CDR3 nucleotides: TGTGCCAGCAGAGGACAGGCCAGTGGGGACACTGAAGCTTTCTTT. It translates to CASRGQASGDTEAFF.

The chain has TRBV19 and TRBJ2-7; 7 positions match TRBD1. The V and J ends lost 7 bases and 12 bases, in that order; junction bases with no gene match: 15. The germline V gene encodes CDR1 LNHDA and CDR2 SQIVND (reference sequence). The CDR3 loop spans 13 amino acids. The CDR3 DNA follows: TGTGCCAGTATGGACAGGCCCTCTCCGGCGATGTACTTC. As protein: CASMDRPSPAMYF.

This chain connects TRBV19 to TRBJ2-7, with D perhaps being TRBD1 or TRBD2 (5 bases each). The germline CDR1 and CDR2 sequences are LNHDA and SQIVND (reference sequence). The CDR3 has 16 amino acids. Trimming removed 4 bases at V and 2 bases at J, with 18 bases between. CDR3 loop: CASSKGIGADTYEQYF. The CDR3 nucleotides read TGTGCCAGTAGTAAGGGTATCGGGGCGGACACCTACGAGCAGTACTTC. Full variable domain (missing parts from reference TRBV19 and TRBJ2-7): DGGITQSPKYLFRKEGQNVTLSCEQNLNHDAMYWYRQDPGQGLRLIYYSQIVNDFQKGDIAEGYSVSREKKESFPLTVTSAQKNPTAFYLCASSKGIGADTYEQYFGPGTRLTVT.

The rearrangement uses TRBV28 and TRBJ1-6; D gene unclear. This CDR3 contains 15 residues. With 5 bases removed from V and 7 bases from J, the gap between germline ends came to 15 bases. Germline CDR1 and CDR2: MDHEN and SYDVKM. This CDR3 is CASSAGVRSNSPLHF. CDR3 DNA sequence: TGTGCCAGCAGTGCCGGCGTTCGTTCCAATTCACCCCTCCACTTT.

In the case of this clone: This same CDR3 is encoded by further DNA sequences in the sample. The chain recombines TRBV7-2 with TRBJ2-7; D call uncertain. The CDR3 length is 13 residues. Germline CDR1 and CDR2: SGHTA and FQGNSA. V was trimmed by 5 bases and J by 0 bases, leaving 8 bases between them. The DNA for the CDR3 is TGTGCCAGCAGCCTCGAGAGCTCCTACGAGCAGTACTTC. Its translation: CASSLESSYEQYF.

This sequence joins TRBV6-4 and TRBJ1-5; TRBD1 matches 7 bases. The junction had 9 bases not matched to a gene; V was cut back by 8 bases and J by 2 bases. The germline CDR1 and CDR2 sequences are MRHNA and SNTAGT. This CDR3 has 15 residues. The CDR3 DNA is TGTGCCAGCCGACGACAGGGTTTGGGCAATCAGCCCCAGCATTTT. It encodes CASRRQGLGNQPQHF.

With regard to this clone: Germline is not matched at one junction end, which may reflect a read error. The gene calls are TRBV7-7 and TRBJ1-3; D uncertain. This CDR3 has 16 amino acids. Germline-derived CDR1 and CDR2 are SSHAT and FNYEAQ (reference sequence). CDR3 sequence (DNA): TGTGCTAGCAGCTTAGCCCCCTCCTTGGCTGGAAACACCATATATTTT. Translated, it gives CASSLAPSLAGNTIYF.

This clone appeared once. The gene calls are TRBV7-9 and TRBJ2-1; D is unclear. The CDR3 is 12 residues long. Germline CDR1 is SEHNR and CDR2 is FQNEAQ (reference sequence). Trimming shortened V by 2 bases and J by 8 bases, and 7 bases separated the two germline ends. DNA of the CDR3: TGTGCCAGCAGCTTAATCGTCCATGAGCAGTTCTTC. This sequence encodes CASSLIVHEQFF.

The chain links TRBV10-1 to TRBJ2-7; weak D call: TRBD2 (5 bases). V was shortened by 0 bases and J by 2 bases, with 11 bases between the two germline ends. This CDR3 comprises 15 residues. Germline-derived CDR1 and CDR2 are WNHNN and SYGVQD (reference sequence). In DNA, the CDR3 is TGCGCCAGCAGTGAGTCCCGGGATCTTACCTACGAGCAGTACTTC. This codes for CASSESRDLTYEQYF.

This chain uses TRBV10-3 with TRBJ2-5, with D maybe TRBD2 (7 bases). This CDR3 spans 16 amino acids. V was shortened by 4 bases and J by 4 bases, with 19 bases between the two germline ends. Germline V gene lookup returns CDR1 ENHRY and CDR2 SYGVKD. The CDR3 DNA reads as TGTGCCATCAGTGGCGGGCGTGGGGGGGCCCCAGAGACCCAGTACTTC. Translating gives CAISGGRGGAPETQYF.

This chain joins TRBV6-6 and TRBJ1-6; D may be TRBD1 (6 bases). Looked up from germline, CDR1 is MNHNY and CDR2 is SVGAGI (reference sequence). The V and J ends lost 5 bases and 7 bases respectively, with 12 bases between them. The CDR3 loop spans 14 amino acids. The CDR3 is CASSHRAWNSPLHF. For the CDR3, the DNA is TGTGCCAGCAGTCACAGGGCCTGGAATTCACCCCTCCACTTT.

This clone was detected only once. The chain uses TRBV7-9 and TRBJ1-1, with D maybe TRBD1 (5 bases). The length of the CDR3 is 15 residues. Germline V gives CDR1 SEHNR, CDR2 FQNEAQ (reference sequence). Trimming pared 2 bases from V and 5 bases from J, leaving 15 bases between. The CDR3 loop is CASSLSNQGKTEAFF. The CDR3 DNA follows: TGTGCCAGCAGCTTATCCAACCAGGGTAAAACTGAAGCTTTCTTT.